A single sample is the source of the 2 T cell receptor beta chains below, sequenced in a study of HIV-infected patients and healthy controls. Roughly three months, about 14 weeks, into antiretroviral therapy, follow-up blood was collected. All unsorted peripheral T cells were captured because whole blood was used without fractionation. 500 ng RNA was reverse transcribed with alpha and beta constant-region primers. Using multiplexing indices, alpha and beta chain libraries were generated apart by chain-specific third strand synthesis. MiXCR was run by TCRdb on the 5' RACE reads, yielding one entry per CDR3 protein. The sample holds about 8,600 distinct CDR3 sequences, 8.7% seen once. The input for sequencing was blood, taken during antiretroviral therapy. Receptors originate from an adult with HIV infection.

By its share, this clonotype is medium-sized. The chain links TRBV6-5 to TRBJ1-2; 7 bases fit TRBD1. The germline CDR1 and CDR2 sequences are MNHEY and SVGAGI. V gave up 7 bases and J gave up 8 bases; unmatched junction bases: 19. The CDR3 loop spans 16 amino acids. The CDR3 nucleotides read TGTGCCAGCAACCCTTACAGGGGCCCGGACCCCTACGGCTACACCTTC. It yields the protein CASNPYRGPDPYGYTF.

This clonotype is medium-sized (0.01 to 0.1%) within its sample. The chain couples TRBV3-1 to TRBJ1-1; D ambiguous. V shed 4 bases and J shed 0 bases, with 9 bases lying between them. CDR3 length: 14 amino acids. CDR1 is LGHDT and CDR2 is YNNKEL in the germline V gene (reference sequence). The CDR3 sequence: CASSLGNMNTEAFF. In DNA form, the CDR3 reads TGTGCCAGCAGCCTCGGAAACATGAACACTGAAGCTTTCTTT.